The source of this T cell receptor (beta chain) is a study of cytomegalovirus exposure and HLA in healthy donors. Overall study context: Early release data held 85 million or so unique TCRs from HLA-typed donors.

The PCR made use of 60 Vbeta and 13 Jbeta primers. Produced via immunoSEQ multiplex PCR; TCRdb's table is partial and in-frame only. The sample consists of approximately 150,000 clones, 85% of them appearing once. CDR3 length: 16 amino acids. Trimming removed 0 bases from V and 0 bases from J; junction bases left unmatched: 3. From germline, CDR1 is MNHEY and CDR2 SVGAGI. Concerning this clone: Its specificity is not known.

Study conclusions and caveats: Follow-up analysis found HLA locus-dependent TCR association rates, highest for DRB1 and lowest for HLA-C. A later analysis found that most CMV-associated TCR beta chains appeared HLA-restricted.

This TCR was sampled from a man in his thirties or forties in good health and CMV-seropositive. This rearrangement joins TRBV6-5 to TRBJ2-7; TRBD1 aligns across 9 bases. The sample consisted of PBMCs. The CDR3 DNA reads as TGTGCCAGCAGTTACTCTGGGACAGGGCCCTCCTACGAGCAGTACTTC. Protein sequence: CASSYSGTGPSYEQYF.